The clone carrying this T cell receptor beta chain was observed many times. Germline loops: CDR1 SGHKS, CDR2 YYEKEE (reference sequence). Trimming cost V 6 bases and J 7 bases, with 11 bases left between them. The CDR3 is 11 amino acids. These data belong to a study of metastatic and nonmetastatic thyroid tumors. On the study more broadly: Samples came from malignant and benign thyroid patients, and repertoires were compared across blood and tumor or nodule tissue.

Prior to thyroid surgery, none of the patients had received any treatment. TCRdb reprocessed the PCR reads via MiXCR. Altogether around 34,000 clones are present, around 15% being singletons, with the ten largest covering about 3.4%. Sequenced: blood. The rearrangement joins TRBV5-5 to TRBJ2-7, with D uncertain. This clonotype originated in a female donor with papillary thyroid cancer or a benign thyroid nodule (not recorded which). Some clones in this sample may be carry-over from other donors' samples. CDR3 region: CASTSGREQYF. The CDR3 region has the DNA TGTGCCAGCACCTCCGGTAGGGAGCAGTACTTC. Full variable domain (remainder filled in from reference TRBV5-5 and TRBJ2-7): DAGVTQSPTHLIKTRGQQVTLRCSPISGHKSVSWYQQVLGQGPQFIFQYYEKEERGRGNFPDRFSARQFPNYSSELNVNALLLGDSALYLCASTSGREQYFGPGTRLTVT.